The clone carrying this TCR beta chain was found a few times. This clone may be a read error of a much larger clone one base away. No conserved phenylalanine or tryptophan is present at the end of the CDR3, so a read error is the likely explanation. RNA transcripts were the template for amplifying TCR beta CDR3 regions. An initial round of RT-PCR targeting the TCR CDR3 relied on the HTBI primer set. One entry per CDR3 protein, called by TCRdb with MiXCR from the multiplex PCR reads. The sample lists approximately 370,000 distinct CDR3 sequences, about 15% seen once, with 30% to 35% in the top ten. CDR3 length: 14 residues. The germline gives CDR1 SGHTA, CDR2 FQGTGA. The ends were cut back, 5 bases at V and 2 bases at J, with 12 bases in the middle. The data are from a study of T cells in Graves' hyperthyroidism and ophthalmopathy. Diagnosis relied on clinical symptoms, serum thyroxine and TRAb, thyroid ultrasound and orbital computed tomography.

Sample: blood. This receptor was taken from a woman younger than 45 with Graves' hyperthyroidism. V usage is TRBV7-3 and J usage is TRBJ1-1; D perhaps matches TRBD1 (6 bases). CDR3 nucleotides: TGTGCCAGCAGCCAACAGGGTCCCAACACTGAAGCTTTCCTT. It translates to CASSQQGPNTEAFL.